A selection of T cell receptor beta chains follows, all from one sample in a study of T cells in narcolepsy. Data came from immunoSEQ multiplex PCR; TCRdb stores just in-frame clones and leaves some out. The sample comprises some 32,000 clones, almost 80% of which are singletons, and 3.8% rests with the top ten. Specimen: memory (CD45RA-) CD4+ T cells from blood. These receptors came from a human donor in good health. CDR3s include the opening cysteine and the closing phenylalanine or tryptophan. The order of the fields is V gene, D gene, clone size, J gene, CDR3 DNA, CDR3 protein. A D gene is named only where the DNA matches it firmly. Clone size is stated in some rows and not others, as once, few, many or a class when expanded.

V: TRBV30
D: NA
size: NA
J: TRBJ1-1
DNA: TGTGCCTGGAGTGTTGTTGGCATCGGGACTGAAGCTTTCTTT
CDR3: CAWSVVGIGTEAFF

V: TRBV5-6
D: NA
size: NA
J: TRBJ1-4
DNA: TGTGCCAGCGGACCGGGACGGACTAATGAAAAACTGTTTTTT
CDR3: CASGPGRTNEKLFF

V: TRBV5-5
D: TRBD2
size: NA
J: TRBJ2-7
DNA: TGTGCCAGCAGCTTTTTCACTAGCGGAAGGAGGGAGCAGTACTTC
CDR3: CASSFFTSGRREQYF

V: TRBV27
D: TRBD2
size: NA
J: TRBJ2-1
DNA: TGTGCCAGCTATTCCCGGGAGGCTGATACCTACAATGAGCAGTTCTTC
CDR3: CASYSREADTYNEQFF

V: TRBV5-4
D: NA
size: NA
J: TRBJ2-2
DNA: TGTGCCAGCAGCTTCCCCTTGCCGGGAGCGAACACCGGGGAGCTGTTTTTT
CDR3: CASSFPLPGANTGELFF

V: TRBV9
D: NA
size: NA
J: TRBJ2-1
DNA: TGTGCCAGCAGCGCCCCTGGGGATGGGGGCAATGAGCAGTTCTTC
CDR3: CASSAPGDGGNEQFF

V: TRBV4-1
D: NA
size: NA
J: TRBJ2-7
DNA: TGCGCCAGCAGCCAAGATTCCCCTTCGGGGGCCTACTACGAGCAGTACTTC
CDR3: CASSQDSPSGAYYEQYF

V: TRBV15
D: NA
size: NA
J: TRBJ1-2
DNA: TGTGCCACCAGCAGAGATTCCAGTAGGTTCTTCTACACCTTC
CDR3: CATSRDSSRFFYTF

V: TRBV11-3
D: NA
size: NA
J: TRBJ1-4
DNA: TGTGCCAGCAGCCTTAGGGCGGGTCCCAAGGAAAAACTGTTTTTT
CDR3: CASSLRAGPKEKLFF

V: TRBV18
D: NA
size: few
J: TRBJ1-1
DNA: TGTGCCAGCTCCCGAGACCAGGCCACTGAAGCTTTCTTT
CDR3: CASSRDQATEAFF

V: TRBV12-5
D: NA
size: NA
J: TRBJ2-1
DNA: TGTGCTAGTGGTTTGGTCCAGAATAGTTACAATGAGCAGTTCTTC
CDR3: CASGLVQNSYNEQFF

V: TRBV25-1
D: NA
size: NA
J: TRBJ1-6
DNA: TGTGCCAGCAGTGAACGGCGGGACACAAATTCACCCCTCCACTTT
CDR3: CASSERRDTNSPLHF

V: TRBV7-9
D: TRBD2
size: NA
J: TRBJ2-3
DNA: TGTGCCAGCAGCGCCAGACCCCTAGCGGGAGATACGCAGTATTTT
CDR3: CASSARPLAGDTQYF

V: TRBV11-1
D: NA
size: NA
J: TRBJ2-7
DNA: TGTGCCAGCAGCTACGGCACCGACGAGCAGTACTTC
CDR3: CASSYGTDEQYF

V: TRBV19
D: NA
size: few
J: TRBJ1-1
DNA: TGTGCCAGTTCGGGTGTCGTAGCTTTCTTT
CDR3: CASSGVVAFF

V: TRBV18
D: NA
size: once
J: TRBJ1-1
DNA: TGTGCCAGCTCACCCCGAGGGGAGAACACTGAAGCTTTCTTT
CDR3: CASSPRGENTEAFF

V: TRBV5-1
D: NA
size: NA
J: TRBJ1-1
DNA: TGCGCCAGCAAGCGGACAGTGAACACTGAAGCTTTCTTT
CDR3: CASKRTVNTEAFF

V: TRBV30
D: TRBD1
size: NA
J: TRBJ1-1
DNA: TGTGCCTGGAGTGTGGGAGACAGGGTAAGAACTGAAGCTTTCTTT
CDR3: CAWSVGDRVRTEAFF

V: TRBV18
D: NA
size: NA
J: TRBJ2-7
DNA: TGTGCCAGCTCTTTCGACCCATCCTACGAGCAGTACTTC
CDR3: CASSFDPSYEQYF

V: TRBV30
D: TRBD1
size: NA
J: TRBJ1-6
DNA: TGTGCCTGGAGTATCGACAGGGGTAGCTCCTATAATTCACCCCTCCACTTT
CDR3: CAWSIDRGSSYNSPLHF

V: TRBV19
D: TRBD1
size: NA
J: TRBJ1-2
DNA: TGTGCCAGCGTCCGAACGACAGGGGAGTATGGCTACACCTTC
CDR3: CASVRTTGEYGYTF

V: TRBV30
D: NA
size: NA
J: TRBJ1-1
DNA: TGTGCCTGGAGTGCCAACTCAAGGCCCCTTGAAGCTTTCTTT
CDR3: CAWSANSRPLEAFF

V: TRBV11-1
D: TRBD2
size: NA
J: TRBJ2-1
DNA: TGTGCCAGCAGCTTAGCTAGCGGGAGTTGGAATGAGCAGTTCTTC
CDR3: CASSLASGSWNEQFF

V: TRBV21-1
D: NA
size: NA
J: TRBJ1-5
DNA: TGTGCCAGCAGCAAAGCCAGGCAGGATAGCAATCAGCCCCAGCATTTT
CDR3: CASSKARQDSNQPQHF

V: TRBV6-5
D: NA
size: NA
J: TRBJ2-7
DNA: TGTGCCAGCAGTTACGAGGACGAGCAGTACTTC
CDR3: CASSYEDEQYF

V: TRBV9
D: NA
size: once
J: TRBJ2-2
DNA: TGTGCCAGCAGCTCCCTTACGAACACCGGGGAGCTGTTTTTT
CDR3: CASSSLTNTGELFF

V: TRBV6-6
D: TRBD1
size: NA
J: TRBJ1-2
DNA: TGTGCCAGCAGTTACAGTCCGGGACAGCTTAATGGCTACACCTTC
CDR3: CASSYSPGQLNGYTF

V: TRBV5-5
D: NA
size: NA
J: TRBJ2-5
DNA: TGTGCCAGCAGCTTCCGGCCTAGACAAGAGACCCAGTACTTC
CDR3: CASSFRPRQETQYF

V: TRBV7-2
D: TRBD2
size: NA
J: TRBJ2-7
DNA: TGTGCCAGCAGCCCAAGCGGGAGAAGGTACGAGCAGTACTTC
CDR3: CASSPSGRRYEQYF

V: TRBV19
D: TRBD2
size: NA
J: TRBJ2-2
DNA: TGTGCCAGTAGACCGCCGGGACTAAACACCGGGGAGCTGTTTTTT
CDR3: CASRPPGLNTGELFF

V: TRBV6-1
D: TRBD1
size: NA
J: TRBJ2-7
DNA: TGTGCCAGCGAGACAGGGGGGGCTCAATACGAGCAGTACTTC
CDR3: CASETGGAQYEQYF

V: TRBV27
D: NA
size: NA
J: TRBJ2-7
DNA: TGTGCCAGCAGCCCAGGACTCGGGAACTACGAGCAGTACTTC
CDR3: CASSPGLGNYEQYF

V: TRBV6-6
D: TRBD1
size: NA
J: TRBJ2-7
DNA: TGTGCCAGCAGTCCCACAGGACAGGGCGAATCCTACGAGCAGTACTTC
CDR3: CASSPTGQGESYEQYF

V: TRBV2
D: NA
size: NA
J: TRBJ1-5
DNA: TGTGCCAGCAGCTCCTGGGGGGGCAATCAGCCCCAGCATTTT
CDR3: CASSSWGGNQPQHF

V: TRBV7-6
D: TRBD2
size: NA
J: TRBJ2-1
DNA: TGTGCCAGCAGCTTAGAGAGTAGCGGGAGAAGTAATGAGCAGTTCTTC
CDR3: CASSLESSGRSNEQFF

V: TRBV7-8
D: NA
size: NA
J: TRBJ2-4
DNA: TGTGCCAGCAGCCCCCGACGATCCGGGAACATTCAGTACTTC
CDR3: CASSPRRSGNIQYF

V: TRBV2
D: NA
size: NA
J: TRBJ1-5
DNA: TGTGCCAGCCAATCTGGGGGAAGCAATCAGCCCCAGCATTTT
CDR3: CASQSGGSNQPQHF

V: TRBV30
D: NA
size: NA
J: TRBJ1-1
DNA: TGTGCCTGGAGTCAAGACGGAGCGGGAGCTTTCTTT
CDR3: CAWSQDGAGAFF

V: TRBV2
D: NA
size: NA
J: TRBJ1-6
DNA: TGTGCCAGCAGTGAGGGCAGCCGCGATTCACCCCTCCACTTT
CDR3: CASSEGSRDSPLHF

V: TRBV7-7
D: NA
size: NA
J: TRBJ2-1
DNA: TGTGCCAGCAGCTTAGGGGGGAGAGCTAGCGATGAGCAGTTCTTC
CDR3: CASSLGGRASDEQFF

V: TRBV7-9
D: TRBD1
size: NA
J: TRBJ1-2
DNA: TGTGCCAGCAGCTTAGGAACCGGACAGGCCGTTTATGGCTACACCTTC
CDR3: CASSLGTGQAVYGYTF